This T cell receptor beta chain emerged from a study of T cells after yellow fever vaccination. Worth noting for this clonotype: Antigen unknown.

Germline V CDR1 and CDR2: SGHDN, FVKESK. V was shortened by 3 bases and J by 0 bases, with 14 bases between the two germline ends. This CDR3 region has 16 residues. The study made its TCR cDNA through 5'RACE template switching. That step introduced a universal primer site along with UMIs. One entry per CDR3 protein, called by TCRdb with MiXCR from the 5' RACE reads. This sample has approximately 450,000 distinct CDR3 sequences; under 20% occur once, and the top ten carry 18%. Points from the study as a whole: FACS-sorted repertoires could contain abundant clonotypes contaminating from the bulk population.

The receptor was isolated from a man younger than 30 who received the YFV17D yellow fever vaccine. This specimen consisted of PBMCs, obtained before the yellow fever booster vaccination. This chain links TRBV14 with TRBJ2-5; TRBD1 is a possible D gene (5 bases). The CDR3 region is CASSHPPGQHQETQYF. CDR3 sequence (DNA): TGTGCCAGCAGCCACCCGCCAGGGCAGCACCAAGAGACCCAGTACTTC. The complete variable domain, with remaining parts taken from reference TRBV14 and TRBJ2-5, reads EAGVTQFPSHSVIEKGQTVTLRCDPISGHDNLYWYRRVMGKEIKFLLHFVKESKQDESGMPNNRFLAERTGGTYSTLKVQPAELEDSGVYFCASSHPPGQHQETQYFGPGTRLLVL.